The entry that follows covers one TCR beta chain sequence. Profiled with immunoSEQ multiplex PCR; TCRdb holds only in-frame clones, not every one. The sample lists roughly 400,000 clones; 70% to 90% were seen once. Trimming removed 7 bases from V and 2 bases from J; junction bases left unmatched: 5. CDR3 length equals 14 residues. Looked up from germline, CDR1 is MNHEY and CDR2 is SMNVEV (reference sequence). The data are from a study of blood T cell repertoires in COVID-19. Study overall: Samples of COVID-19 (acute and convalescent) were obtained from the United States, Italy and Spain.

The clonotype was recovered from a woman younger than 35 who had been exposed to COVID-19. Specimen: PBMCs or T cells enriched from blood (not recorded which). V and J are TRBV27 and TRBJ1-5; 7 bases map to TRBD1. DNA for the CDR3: TGTGCCAGCATCCCTGACAGGGGCAATCAGCCCCAGCATTTT. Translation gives CASIPDRGNQPQHF.